Shown below are 15 T cell receptor beta chains from a single sample sequenced in a study of T cells in Graves' hyperthyroidism and ophthalmopathy. TCR beta CDR3 sequences were amplified from RNA transcripts. The primer set for the first-round RT-PCR of the TCR CDR3 was HTBI. TCRdb fed the multiplex PCR reads into MiXCR, producing one record per CDR3 protein. The sample has a few hundred thousand distinct CDR3 sequences, under 25% seen once; the top ten hold around half. The sequencing input was blood. The source is a woman aged 45 to 65 with Graves' hyperthyroidism.

The chain has TRBV14 and TRBJ2-5; 8 bases line up with TRBD2. The junction had 8 bases not matched to a gene; V was cut back by 1 base and J by 4 bases. Germline CDR1 and CDR2: SGHDN and FVKESK. The CDR3 consists of 16 residues. In DNA, the CDR3 is TGTGCCAGCAGCCAAGTCCTATCCGGGAGGGGAGAGACCCAGTACTTC. It codes for CASSQVLSGRGETQYF.

This clonotype was seen ten or more times. This sequence joins TRBV6-2 or TRBV6-3 and TRBJ2-7, with 7 bases lining up with TRBD1. The CDR3 is 14 residues long. Trimming at V came to 7 bases and at J to 3 bases, leaving 9 bases not matched to a gene. Germline V gene sequence: CDR1 MNHEY, CDR2 SVGEGT. CDR3 in DNA: TGTGCCAGCACGAGGACAGGAATAAACTACGAGCAGTACTTC. Amino acid sequence: CASTRTGINYEQYF.

In its sample, this clonotype was seen a few times. The V call is TRBV25-1, the J call TRBJ2-1; D unclear. Per germline, CDR1 MGHDK and CDR2 SYGVNS. The CDR3 totals 14 residues. The V gene lost 2 bases and the J gene lost 3 bases, with 8 bases spanning the gap. The CDR3 bases are TGTGCCAGCAGTGAACTGGTATTCTACAATGAGCAGTTCTTC. Encoded protein: CASSELVFYNEQFF.

The sample holds many counts of this clonotype. The chain carries TRBV2 and TRBJ2-1; 8 bases are a match to TRBD2. V lost 6 bases, J lost 4 bases, and 8 bases stayed unmatched. Germline CDR1 and CDR2: SNHLY and FYNNEI. The CDR3 extends over 15 amino acids. The CDR3 is CASSSGLGIYNEQFF. For the CDR3, the DNA is TGTGCCAGCAGCTCGGGACTAGGAATTTACAATGAGCAGTTCTTC. Full variable domain (missing parts from reference TRBV2 and TRBJ2-1): EPEVTQTPSHQVTQMGQEVILRCVPISNHLYFYWYRQILGQKVEFLVSFYNNEISEKSEIFDDQFSVERPDGSNFTLKIRSTKLEDSAMYFCASSSGLGIYNEQFFGPGTRLTVL.

This clonotype has more than one count but fewer than ten. This chain links TRBV15 with TRBJ2-7; D is uncertain. V dropped 1 base and J dropped 2 bases, with 12 bases sitting between them. The length of the CDR3 is 15 residues. Germline assignment: CDR1 LNHNV and CDR2 YYDKDF (reference sequence). CDR3 sequence reads: CATSRGKGFTYEQYF. CDR3 bases: TGTGCCACCAGCAGAGGCAAGGGTTTTACCTACGAGCAGTACTTC.

Many counts were recorded for this clonotype. The chain couples TRBV11-2 to TRBJ2-5; 7 bases align to TRBD1. The CDR3 is 15 amino acids. Trimming cost V 5 bases and J 2 bases; bases outside gene matches: 8. The V gene's germline CDR1 is SGHAT and CDR2 FQNNGV. CDR3 residues: CASSTQGTGQETQYF. CDR3 DNA: TGTGCCAGCAGCACACAGGGGACCGGGCAAGAGACCCAGTACTTC.

Of note for this clonotype: The conserved phenylalanine or tryptophan normally closing the CDR3 is absent here, so this likely arose from a read error. The chain is built from TRBV2 and TRBJ1-1; the D is unclear. Germline V lookup: CDR1 SNHLY, CDR2 FYNNEI. This CDR3 spans 16 amino acids. V was cut by 6 bases and J by 1 base, with 18 bases left in between. The CDR3: CASSQVVSSSNTEAFS. CDR3 bases: TGTGCCAGCAGCCAGGTGGTCTCCTCTTCGAACACTGAAGCTTTCTCT.

This clonotype turned up a few times. The V gene is TRBV4-2, the J gene TRBJ2-7, with 9 bases matching TRBD2. The germline gives CDR1 LGHNA, CDR2 YNFKEQ. The CDR3 runs 16 residues. V lost 0 bases and J lost 2; bases outside the gene matches: 5. CDR3 nucleotides: TGTGCCAGCAGCCAAGATCTGACTAGCGGTGCCTACGAGCAGTACTTC. Its protein product is CASSQDLTSGAYEQYF.

This clonotype was found many times. The CDR3 nucleotides read TGTGCCAGTAGTATCCCCCTAGGGAAGAGGGCTGAAGCTTTCTTT. Its protein is CASSIPLGKRAEAFF. This chain uses TRBV19 with TRBJ1-1; D unclear. The germline V and J ends were trimmed by 3 bases and 6 bases, with 17 bases remaining between them. The V gene's germline CDR1 is LNHDA and CDR2 SQIVND (reference sequence). The CDR3 contains 15 residues.

This chain connects TRBV19 to TRBJ2-1, with 10 positions matching TRBD2. CDR1 LNHDA and CDR2 SQIVND come from the germline V gene (reference sequence). The CDR3 runs to 16 residues. CDR3 DNA: TGTGCTGTCGGACTAGCGGAGCTTCGCTCCTACAATGAGCAGTTCTTC. Translation: CAVGLAELRSYNEQFF.

This clonotype was counted many times. The gene calls are TRBV3-1 and TRBJ2-5; TRBD2 matches 10 bases. V shed 0 bases, J shed 7 bases, and the junction held 8 bases outside the gene matches. CDR3 length: 16 residues. Germline lookup yields CDR1 LGHDT and CDR2 YNNKEL (reference sequence). CDR3 sequence (DNA): TGTGCCAGCAGCCAAGATCGGGGACTAGCGTCTGGGACCCAGTACTTC. It encodes CASSQDRGLASGTQYF.

Many counts were recorded for this clonotype. The chain couples TRBV29-1 to TRBJ2-7; 9 bases align to TRBD1. With 6 bases clipped from V and 0 bases from J, the junction kept 6 bases outside the gene matches. Germline CDR1 is SQVTM and CDR2 is ANQGSEA. CDR3 length: 14 residues. The CDR3 loop is CSVGDRGSSYEQYF. DNA for the CDR3: TGCAGCGTGGGCGACAGGGGGTCCTCCTACGAGCAGTACTTC.

The table lists this clonotype with many counts. The chain couples TRBV11-2 to TRBJ2-7; D ambiguous. Looked up from germline, CDR1 is SGHAT and CDR2 is FQNNGV. The CDR3 covers 15 residues. V was shortened by 0 bases and J by 0 bases, with 9 bases between the two germline ends. The CDR3 DNA sequence: TGTGCCAGCAGCTTAGAGGGGTACCCCTCCTACGAGCAGTACTTC. It codes for CASSLEGYPSYEQYF.

This clonotype was observed at least ten times. This chain connects TRBV11-2 to TRBJ2-5, with D hard to call. CDR1 and CDR2 (germline): SGHAT, FQNNGV. V was cut by 5 bases and J by 5 bases, with 15 bases left in between. The CDR3 extends over 14 amino acids. The CDR3 nucleotides are TGTGCCAGCAGCCCACCCGAAGGGCGGGAGACCCAGTACTTC. Amino acid sequence: CASSPPEGRETQYF.

This clonotype was observed a handful of times. The CDR3 protein is CASSPGLKDMNYGYTF. The CDR3, as DNA: TGTGCCAGCTCACCGGGTTTGAAGGATATGAACTATGGCTACACCTTC. This chain uses TRBV18 with TRBJ1-2; no clear D. Germline CDR1 KGHSH, CDR2 LQKENI. This CDR3 has 16 amino acids. V was pared by 3 bases and J by 2 bases, with 16 bases between. The full variable domain, completed using reference TRBV18 and TRBJ1-2, is NAGVMQNPRHLVRRRGQEARLRCSPMKGHSHVYWYRQLPEEGLKFMVYLQKENIIDESGMPKERFSAEFPKEGPSILRIQQVVRGDSAAYFCASSPGLKDMNYGYTFGSGTRLTVV.